This record concerns one T cell receptor beta chain sequence. This record comes from a study of T cells of healthy individuals. The V and J ends lost 5 bases and 2 bases respectively, with 16 bases between them. CDR1 is SSHAT and CDR2 is FNYEAQ in the germline V gene (reference sequence). The CDR3 extends over 16 amino acids. TCRdb recomputed calls from the 5' RACE reads with MiXCR, one row per CDR3 protein. Of about 57,000 distinct CDR3 sequences detected, 15% to 20% appear once; the ten largest clones hold approximately 4.7%. V and J are TRBV7-7 and TRBJ2-1, with D perhaps given as TRBD1 or TRBD2 (5 bases each). The sequence was obtained from a human donor in good health. In DNA form, the CDR3 reads TGTGCCAGCAGCCCCTCAGGGACGGGAACCTACAATGAGCAGTTCTTC. It specifies CASSPSGTGTYNEQFF.